Each of the 27 T cell receptor beta chains below was sequenced from the same sample in a study of blood T cell repertoires in COVID-19. The repertoire was sequenced with immunoSEQ multiplex PCR; TCRdb's copy has only in-frame clones and lacks some. The sample lists about 170,000 clones, 83% occurring once. Sequences were obtained from peripheral blood. The receptors were gathered from a woman in her seventies who had recovered from COVID-19.

V gene TRBV27 combines with J gene TRBJ1-4, with D possibly matching TRBD1 (5 bases). V lost 3 bases and J lost 4, with 12 bases in between. The CDR3 spans 15 residues. Germline loops: CDR1 MNHEY, CDR2 SMNVEV (reference sequence). The CDR3 nucleotides read TGTGCCAGCAGTTTTGGGACTGACGGTAATGAAAAACTGTTTTTT. Translated: CASSFGTDGNEKLFF. The complete variable domain, with remaining parts taken from reference TRBV27 and TRBJ1-4, reads EAQVTQNPRYLITVTGKKLTVTCSQNMNHEYMSWYRQDPGLGLRQIYYSMNVEVTDKGDVPEGYKVSRKEKRNFPLILESPSPNQTSLYFCASSFGTDGNEKLFFGSGTQLSVL.

This chain's CDR3 is CASSLWARLVLGYQETQYF. In nucleotides, the CDR3 is TGTGCCAGCAGCTTATGGGCGCGACTAGTTTTGGGGTACCAAGAGACCCAGTACTTC. J is TRBJ2-5 and V is TRBV7-8; weak D call: TRBD2 (6 bases). V was pared by 2 bases and J by 0 bases, with 22 bases between. The CDR3 consists of 19 residues. Germline V gene lookup returns CDR1 SGHVS and CDR2 FQNEAQ.

The chain carries TRBV9 and TRBJ2-7; no clear D. Germline CDR1 SGDLS, CDR2 YYNGEE. The CDR3 contains 15 residues. V lost 0 bases and J lost 2, with 12 bases in between. For the CDR3, the DNA is TGTGCCAGCAGCGTAGGGTTGGCCCCCACCTACGAGCAGTACTTC. Protein product: CASSVGLAPTYEQYF.

DNA of the CDR3: TGTGCCAGTAGTATGGGAGGACTAAGGGGCTACGAGCAGTACTTC. This gives the protein CASSMGGLRGYEQYF. The rearrangement links TRBV19 to TRBJ2-7, with TRBD2 as a possible D gene (6 bases). V was pared by 3 bases and J by 3 bases, with 15 bases between. The CDR3 has 15 amino acids. The germline V gene has CDR1 LNHDA and CDR2 SQIVND (reference sequence).

V and J are TRBV6-4 and TRBJ1-1; possible D gene TRBD1, 6 bases. The V gene lost 6 bases and the J gene lost 3 bases, with 11 bases spanning the gap. Germline assignment: CDR1 MRHNA and CDR2 SNTAGT. The CDR3 is 13 amino acids. The CDR3 DNA is TGTGCCAGCAGAAAACAGGGTGACACTGAAGCTTTCTTT. Its translation: CASRKQGDTEAFF.

The genes are TRBV4-2 and TRBJ2-3; the D gene is possibly TRBD2 (5 bases). V lost 4 bases and J 6 bases, leaving 5 bases between the germline ends. The CDR3 contains 11 residues. CDR1 is LGHNA, CDR2 YNFKEQ, per germline. This chain's CDR3 is CASSPGDTQYF. DNA of the CDR3: TGTGCCAGCAGCCCGGGGGATACGCAGTATTTT.

The V and J genes are TRBV6-5 and TRBJ2-7; 7 nucleotides agree with TRBD1. Germline V lookup: CDR1 MNHEY, CDR2 SVGAGI. V lost 5 bases, J lost 3 bases, and 7 bases stayed unmatched. The CDR3 loop spans 14 amino acids. In nucleotides, the CDR3 is TGTGCCAGCAGTCCCCCGGGACAGAGCTACGAGCAGTACTTC. This encodes CASSPPGQSYEQYF.

The chain is built from TRBV4-3 and TRBJ1-4; 7 nucleotides align to TRBD1. CDR3 length equals 14 residues. Losses at the gene ends were 1 base for V and 14 bases for J; bases not matched to a gene: 10. Germline values: CDR1 LGHNA, CDR2 YSLEER. The chain's CDR3 is CASSQGRGPERLFF. CDR3 coding DNA: TGCGCCAGCAGCCAAGGTAGGGGGCCCGAAAGGCTGTTTTTT.

This clone has just one count. The rearrangement uses TRBV28 and TRBJ2-5; 12 nucleotides line up with TRBD2. The CDR3 has 14 residues. The V gene end was trimmed by 10 bases and the J gene end by 4 bases; junction bases not matched to a gene: 7. CDR1 is MDHEN, CDR2 SYDVKM, per germline. This CDR3 reads CATSGLAGIETQYF. The CDR3 DNA reads as TGTGCCACCTCGGGACTAGCGGGTATAGAGACCCAGTACTTC.

This chain connects TRBV18 to TRBJ1-1, with D maybe TRBD1 (5 bases). The CDR3 contains 15 residues. V was trimmed by 2 bases and J by 3 bases, leaving 13 bases between them. In germline, CDR1 is KGHSH, CDR2 LQKENI. CDR3 loop: CASSPAGRRDTEAFF. Here the CDR3 DNA reads TGTGCCAGCTCACCAGCAGGGCGGAGGGACACTGAAGCTTTCTTT.

J is TRBJ2-1 and V is TRBV21-1; the table calls TRBD2, which could not be checked here. TRBV21-1 is an annotated pseudogene. This CDR3 contains 17 residues. In nucleotides, the CDR3 is TGTGCCAGCAGCAACACCCCGGGACTAGCGTCGTACAATGAGCAGTTCTTC. It is translated as CASSNTPGLASYNEQFF.

The gene calls are TRBV7-9 and TRBJ1-3; D call uncertain. The CDR3 has 14 residues. V dropped 5 bases and J dropped 4 bases, with 12 bases sitting between them. CDR1 and CDR2 from the germline V gene are SEHNR and FQNEAQ (reference sequence). CDR3: CASSPRGQGNTIYF. CDR3 DNA: TGTGCCAGCAGCCCCCGGGGTCAGGGAAACACCATATATTTT. Together with reference TRBV7-9 and TRBJ1-3, the CDR3 gives the full variable domain: DTGVSQNPRHKITKRGQNVTFRCDPISEHNRLYWYRQTLGQGPEFLTYFQNEAQLEKSRLLSDRFSAERPKGSFSTLEIQRTEQGDSAMYLCASSPRGQGNTIYFGEGSWLTVV.

The chain couples TRBV5-1 to TRBJ2-1; D gene unclear. Trimming removed 4 bases at V and 0 bases at J, with 14 bases between. CDR3 length: 16 amino acids. Germline V gene lookup returns CDR1 SGHRS and CDR2 YFSETQ. CDR3 in amino acids: CASSPAPLSSYNEQFF. In DNA, the CDR3 is TGCGCCAGCAGCCCGGCCCCACTAAGCTCCTACAATGAGCAGTTCTTC.

This chain's CDR3 is CASSRLAGRYNEQFF. The CDR3 nucleotides read TGTGCCAGCAGTCGACTAGCGGGGAGGTACAATGAGCAGTTCTTC. The chain links TRBV2 to TRBJ2-1; 11 nucleotides agree with TRBD2. Unmatched junction bases numbered 4, after V lost 5 bases and J lost 4 bases. The CDR3 totals 15 residues. Germline CDR1 and CDR2: SNHLY and FYNNEI. Variable domain in full (rest from reference TRBV2 and TRBJ2-1): EPEVTQTPSHQVTQMGQEVILRCVPISNHLYFYWYRQILGQKVEFLVSFYNNEISEKSEIFDDQFSVERPDGSNFTLKIRSTKLEDSAMYFCASSRLAGRYNEQFFGPGTRLTVL.

The chain has TRBV3-1 (or the pseudogene TRBV3-2) and TRBJ1-3; D gene uncertain. Germline CDR1 and CDR2: LGHDT and YNNKEL (reference sequence). The CDR3 extends over 15 amino acids. The germline V and J ends were trimmed by 3 bases and 4 bases, with 13 bases remaining between them. CDR3 sequence: CASSQGRPTGNTIYF. The CDR3 DNA reads TGTGCCAGCAGCCAGGGCCGGCCCACGGGAAACACCATATATTTT.

The V call is TRBV7-8, the J call TRBJ1-6; TRBD1 is a possible D gene (6 bases). The CDR3 extends over 20 amino acids. Trimming stripped 2 bases from V and 4 bases from J, with 24 bases between. From germline, CDR1 is SGHVS and CDR2 FQNEAQ. CDR3 amino acids: CASSLLRGAGRASYNSPLHF. CDR3 sequence (DNA): TGTGCCAGCAGCTTACTTCGGGGGGCCGGCAGGGCGTCTTATAATTCACCCCTCCACTTT.

J is TRBJ2-7 and V is TRBV5-1; 8 bases are a match to TRBD1. The CDR3 runs to 12 residues. Germline V gives CDR1 SGHRS, CDR2 YFSETQ. V lost 4 bases and J lost 9; bases outside the gene matches: 6. CDR3: CASSPGQDGQYF. In nucleotides, the CDR3 is TGCGCCAGCAGCCCGGGACAGGATGGGCAGTACTTC.

V gene TRBV6-5 combines with J gene TRBJ2-7; D is unresolved. The CDR3 has 14 amino acids. The germline CDR1 and CDR2 sequences are MNHEY and SVGAGI. V was shortened by 0 bases and J by 4 bases, with 10 bases between the two germline ends. The CDR3 DNA follows: TGTGCCAGCAGTTACTCGCCCACAGTTTACGAGCAGTACTTC. Its translation: CASSYSPTVYEQYF.

This rearrangement joins TRBV5-1 to TRBJ2-3; no definite D call. CDR1 is SGHRS, CDR2 YFSETQ, per germline. Trimming left V 0 bases short and J 0 bases short, with 8 bases between. The CDR3 contains 15 residues. CDR3 residues: CASSLGAPSTDTQYF. CDR3 DNA: TGCGCCAGCAGCTTGGGGGCCCCTAGCACAGATACGCAGTATTTT.

The chain is built from TRBV9 and TRBJ1-2; D not certain. Germline V lookup: CDR1 SGDLS, CDR2 YYNGEE. The CDR3 runs to 12 residues. V was shortened by 4 bases and J by 2 bases, with 6 bases between the two germline ends. The CDR3 is CASSRVNYGYTF. Written as DNA, the CDR3 is TGTGCCAGCAGCCGGGTAAACTATGGCTACACCTTC.

The rearrangement joins TRBV28 to TRBJ2-7; TRBD2 might be the D (5 bases). The CDR3 sequence is 13 residues long. Germline CDR1 and CDR2: MDHEN and SYDVKM. V was trimmed by 6 bases and J by 4 bases, leaving 13 bases between them. In DNA, the CDR3 is TGTGCCAGCAGCCTGGGTCGGGGATACGAGCAGTACTTC. It is translated as CASSLGRGYEQYF. Full variable domain (missing parts from reference TRBV28 and TRBJ2-7): DVKVTQSSRYLVKRTGEKVFLECVQDMDHENMFWYRQDPGLGLRLIYFSYDVKMKEKGDIPEGYSVSREKKERFSLILESASTNQTSMYLCASSLGRGYEQYFGPGTRLTVT.

The chain has TRBV7-8 and TRBJ1-5; D perhaps matches TRBD1 (6 bases). This CDR3 region has 16 residues. V lost 8 bases and J 1 base, leaving 18 bases between the germline ends. CDR1 is SGHVS, CDR2 FQNEAQ, per germline. Here the CDR3 reads CASGGGGGMSNQPQHF. CDR3 nucleotide sequence: TGTGCCAGCGGCGGGGGAGGGGGTATGAGCAATCAGCCCCAGCATTTT. Full variable domain (remainder filled in from reference TRBV7-8 and TRBJ1-5): GAGVSQSPRYKVAKRGQDVALRCDPISGHVSLFWYQQALGQGPEFLTYFQNEAQLDKSGLPSDRFFAERPEGSVSTLKIQRTQQEDSAVYLCASGGGGGMSNQPQHFGDGTRLSIL.

The chain has TRBV30 and TRBJ1-2; D is ambiguous. Looked up from germline, CDR1 is GTSNPN and CDR2 is SVGIG (reference sequence). Trimming cost V 3 bases and J 7 bases, with 15 bases left between them. The CDR3 is 13 residues long. The CDR3 reads CAWSRPRTGGYTF. The CDR3 DNA follows: TGTGCCTGGAGCCGCCCACGAACGGGTGGCTACACCTTC.

Remarks on this clone: The same CDR3 can be traced to other DNA sequences in this sample. CDR3: CASSPGQNYGYTF. CDR3 nucleotide sequence: TGTGCCAGCAGTCCCGGACAAAACTATGGCTACACCTTC. The gene calls are TRBV12-3 or TRBV12-4 and TRBJ1-2; D perhaps matches TRBD1 (5 bases). The CDR3 runs 13 residues. V was cut by 5 bases and J by 2 bases, with 9 bases left in between.

The chain recombines TRBV5-6 with TRBJ2-2, with 9 bases identical to TRBD1. The CDR3 has 17 residues. The V gene's germline CDR1 is SGHDT and CDR2 YYEEEE. J was trimmed by 4 bases and V by 4 bases; bases with no gene match: 11. The CDR3 sequence: CASSQDRGRYRTGELFF. In DNA, the CDR3 is TGTGCCAGCAGCCAGGACAGGGGCCGATACCGCACCGGGGAGCTGTTTTTT.

V and J are TRBV7-3 and TRBJ2-1; D is possibly TRBD1 (6 bases). Germline CDR1 reads SGHTA; CDR2 reads FQGTGA. This CDR3 is built from 14 residues. V was pared by 5 bases and J by 9 bases, with 17 bases between. CDR3 region: CASSPPGHPSEQFF. CDR3 nucleotide sequence: TGTGCCAGCAGCCCCCCGGGACACCCCAGTGAGCAGTTCTTC.

The rearrangement uses TRBV2 and TRBJ2-2; 8 nucleotides line up with TRBD1. Trimming at V came to 6 bases and at J to 3 bases, leaving 3 bases not matched to a gene. Germline CDR1 and CDR2: SNHLY and FYNNEI. CDR3 length equals 14 residues. The CDR3, as DNA: TGTGCCAGCAGGAAACAGGGGGACACCGGGGAGCTGTTTTTT. It translates to CASRKQGDTGELFF.